The present T cell receptor (beta chain) was sequenced within a study of cytomegalovirus exposure and HLA in healthy donors. From germline, CDR1 is LNHDA and CDR2 SQIVND (reference sequence). V was shortened by 5 bases and J by 3 bases, with 13 bases between the two germline ends. This CDR3 region has 14 residues. Broader study findings: There were 160 or so TCR beta chains listed as cytomegalovirus-associated. The majority of TCR sequences were rare, yet some public TCRs appeared in many donors.

Note on this clone: What it binds is not known.

Profiled with immunoSEQ multiplex PCR; TCRdb holds only in-frame clones, not every one. The sample contains some 120,000 clones, 95% to 96% of which appear only once. The gene calls are TRBV19 and TRBJ1-2; TRBD1 might be the D (5 bases). Specimen: PBMCs. The TCR originated in a man younger than 35 in good health and CMV-seronegative. The CDR3 DNA follows: TGTGCCAGTAGTGTCCTCGCCAGGGACTATGGCTACACCTTC. This codes for CASSVLARDYGYTF.